This TCR beta chain appears in the sequencing data of a study of beta chain features in type 1 diabetes. Study observations and caveats: Patients and controls would share equally any PCR tilt toward shorter templates. The study found moderately but significantly shorter TCRB CDR3s in all four CD4+ subsets of Type 1 diabetes patients.

The investigators reverse transcribed all of the isolated RNA, so they sequenced expressed TCRB transcripts. Assay used: immunoSEQ multiplex PCR; TCRdb lists only in-frame clones, some missing. This table holds around 44,000 clones, 50% found once. Purities in excess of 98% were seen in all sorted populations. This CDR3 has 15 amino acids. Losses at the gene ends were 6 bases for V and 2 bases for J; bases not matched to a gene: 8. The germline V gene has CDR1 LNHDA and CDR2 SQIVND (reference sequence). This clone appeared a few times. The antigen remains unidentified. Sequenced input: stem cell memory CD4+ T cells from blood. The source is a woman younger than 45 in good health. The J gene is TRBJ2-3, the V gene TRBV19, with TRBD1 matching over 7 bases. This CDR3 is CASSKQGFNTDTQYF. The CDR3 DNA reads TGTGCCAGTAGCAAACAGGGGTTCAACACAGATACGCAGTATTTT.